This is a list of T cell receptor beta chains from one sample in a study of blood T cell repertoires in COVID-19. Sequenced by immunoSEQ multiplex PCR; TCRdb stores in-frame clones only, minus some. The repertoire holds roughly 180,000 clones, with around three quarters as singletons. Specimen: peripheral blood. These receptors came from a man aged 55 to 69 with active or convalescent COVID-19. CDR3s include the opening cysteine and the closing phenylalanine or tryptophan. The D gene is left open where the match is weak. Not every row has a clone size; where given, it reads once, few, many or a size class.

j_call,clone_size,d_call,v_call,cdr3_aa,cdr3_nt
TRBJ2-1,.,TRBD2,TRBV7-2,CASSLGSASGRGNEQFF,TGTGCCAGCAGCTTAGGGTCCGCTAGCGGGAGGGGCAATGAGCAGTTCTTC
TRBJ2-2,.,TRBD2,TRBV6-1,CASSDPLRLAGMNTGELFF,TGTGCCAGCAGTGATCCTCTCCGACTAGCGGGAATGAACACCGGGGAGCTGTTTTTT
TRBJ2-5,.,TRBD1,TRBV5-4,CASSLRTGGFETQYF,TGTGCCAGCAGCTTAAGGACAGGGGGCTTCGAGACCCAGTACTTC
TRBJ2-3,many,TRBD2,TRBV11-2,CATKGGSTDTQYF,TGTGCCACTAAGGGAGGGAGCACAGATACGCAGTATTTT
TRBJ1-5,.,.,TRBV15,CATSALQTVRDQPQHF,TGTGCCACCAGCGCCCTTCAGACAGTTAGGGATCAGCCCCAGCATTTT
TRBJ1-2,.,.,TRBV5-1,CASSLVHGGNYGYTF,TGCGCCAGCAGCTTGGTCCACGGGGGTAACTATGGCTACACCTTC
TRBJ2-7,few,TRBD1,TRBV28,CASSLGTGGSHEQYF,TGTGCCAGCAGTTTAGGGACAGGGGGAAGCCACGAGCAGTACTTC
TRBJ2-2,.,TRBD1,TRBV5-1,CASRSSGGGNTGELFF,TGCGCCAGCAGATCTTCAGGGGGTGGGAACACCGGGGAGCTGTTTTTT
TRBJ2-7,.,TRBD2,TRBV4-1,CASSHLFARGSNEQYF,TGCGCCAGCAGCCATTTATTCGCTCGCGGGAGCAACGAGCAGTACTTC
TRBJ2-1,.,TRBD2,TRBV5-1,CASSLYRLAGDDYNEQFF,TGCGCCAGCAGCTTGTACCGACTAGCGGGAGACGACTACAATGAGCAGTTCTTC
TRBJ2-1,.,TRBD2,TRBV5-4,CASSLGGRYSGSRDNEQFF,TGTGCCAGCAGCTTGGGGGGGCGATATAGCGGGAGTCGCGACAATGAGCAGTTCTTC
TRBJ2-1,many,TRBD2,TRBV27,CASSSPAGDNEQFF,TGTGCCAGCAGTTCCCCAGCGGGAGACAATGAGCAGTTCTTC
TRBJ2-2,.,TRBD2,TRBV10-3,CAIGTSGSEMAGELFF,TGTGCCATTGGGACTAGCGGGAGTGAGATGGCCGGGGAGCTGTTTTTT
TRBJ2-6,.,.,TRBV15,CATSRDGGSGANVLTF,TGTGCCACCAGCAGAGATGGCGGCTCTGGGGCCAACGTCCTGACTTTC
TRBJ2-2,.,TRBD2,TRBV15,CATSRDLGRENTGELFF,TGTGCCACCAGCAGAGACCTCGGGAGGGAGAACACCGGGGAGCTGTTTTTT
TRBJ2-1,.,TRBD1,TRBV24-1,CATSDATGTGEHNEQFF,TGTGCCACCAGTGATGCCACCGGGACAGGGGAACACAATGAGCAGTTCTTC
TRBJ1-4,.,.,TRBV5-6,CASSAWSVGTTDEKLFF,TGTGCCAGCAGCGCTTGGAGTGTAGGGACAACGGATGAAAAACTGTTTTTT
TRBJ2-7,.,TRBD2,TRBV5-1,CASSLAPAGGVNEQYF,TGCGCCAGCAGCTTGGCCCCAGCGGGAGGAGTGAACGAGCAGTACTTC
TRBJ2-1,.,TRBD2,TRBV5-4,CALSGRRVANEQFF,TGTGCGCTTAGCGGGAGACGGGTTGCCAATGAGCAGTTCTTC
TRBJ1-5,once,.,TRBV6-1,CASSATRDNLGNQPQHF,TGTGCCAGCAGTGCGACCCGGGACAACTTGGGGAATCAGCCCCAGCATTTT
TRBJ2-1,few,.,TRBV5-1,CASSLRPGSNEQFF,TGCGCCAGCAGCCTAAGACCGGGGTCGAATGAGCAGTTCTTC
TRBJ2-1,.,TRBD2,TRBV2,CASNLSGRPGNEQFF,TGTGCCAGCAACCTTAGCGGGAGGCCAGGGAATGAGCAGTTCTTC
TRBJ2-1,.,TRBD2,TRBV28,CASSYIGGSRSRQWQFF,TGTGCCAGCAGTTATATCGGGGGGTCCCGCAGTAGGCAATGGCAGTTCTTC
TRBJ2-7,.,TRBD1,TRBV29-1,CSVGTGGYEQYF,TGCAGCGTCGGTACAGGGGGCTACGAGCAGTACTTC
TRBJ2-3,once,TRBD2,TRBV4-1,CASSHLLAGGPNTQYF,TGCGCCAGCAGCCACCTACTAGCGGGAGGGCCGAATACGCAGTATTTT
TRBJ1-6,once,TRBD1,TRBV7-2,CASSISRTGRNSPLHF,TGTGCCAGCAGCATCTCTCGGACAGGGCGGAATTCACCCCTCCACTTT
TRBJ2-2,.,TRBD2,TRBV6-4,CASKGLAEGTGELFF,TGTGCCAGCAAAGGACTAGCGGAGGGCACCGGGGAGCTGTTTTTT
TRBJ2-7,.,TRBD2,TRBV28,CASSFSGRDSYEQYF,TGTGCCAGCAGTTTTAGCGGGAGAGACTCCTACGAGCAGTACTTC
TRBJ2-7,.,.,TRBV6-5,CASSYSSPNSYEQYF,TGTGCCAGCAGTTACTCGTCCCCTAACTCCTACGAGCAGTACTTC
TRBJ2-7,once,.,TRBV3-1/TRBV3-2,CASSHVNSYEQYF,TGTGCCAGCAGCCACGTAAACAGCTACGAGCAGTACTTC
TRBJ2-7,.,TRBD2,TRBV7-9,CASSLAGGNPYEQYF,TGTGCCAGCAGCTTAGCGGGAGGGAACCCCTACGAGCAGTACTTC
TRBJ2-5,.,TRBD2,TRBV7-2,CASSLGTSGEETQYF,TGTGCCAGCAGCTTAGGGACTAGCGGAGAAGAGACCCAGTACTTC
TRBJ2-7,many,.,TRBV29-1,CSVSLGGWSEQYF,TGCAGCGTTTCCCTAGGCGGGTGGAGCGAGCAGTACTTC
TRBJ1-3,.,.,TRBV5-4,CASSQDGTPGNTIYF,TGTGCCAGCAGCCAAGACGGGACACCTGGAAACACCATATATTTT
TRBJ2-3,.,.,TRBV4-1,CASSPLGGTDTQYF,TGCGCCAGCAGCCCCCTGGGCGGGACGGATACGCAGTATTTT
TRBJ1-6,.,TRBD1,TRBV5-5,CASSLSTGGRSPLHF,TGTGCCAGCAGCTTGTCGACAGGGGGCAGGTCACCCCTCCACTTT
TRBJ2-1,.,.,TRBV7-2,CASSRPSAPYNEQFF,TGTGCCAGCAGCCGCCCTAGCGCGCCCTACAATGAGCAGTTCTTC
TRBJ2-1,.,.,TRBV18,CASSPRGRDNEQFF,TGTGCCAGCTCACCGCGTGGGCGGGACAATGAGCAGTTCTTC
TRBJ2-7,.,TRBD1,TRBV5-4,CASSLDRGYEQYF,TGTGCCAGCAGCTTGGACAGGGGATACGAGCAGTACTTC
TRBJ1-4,.,.,TRBV15,CATSRGRGATNEKLFF,TGTGCCACCAGCAGAGGACGGGGTGCAACTAATGAAAAACTGTTTTTT